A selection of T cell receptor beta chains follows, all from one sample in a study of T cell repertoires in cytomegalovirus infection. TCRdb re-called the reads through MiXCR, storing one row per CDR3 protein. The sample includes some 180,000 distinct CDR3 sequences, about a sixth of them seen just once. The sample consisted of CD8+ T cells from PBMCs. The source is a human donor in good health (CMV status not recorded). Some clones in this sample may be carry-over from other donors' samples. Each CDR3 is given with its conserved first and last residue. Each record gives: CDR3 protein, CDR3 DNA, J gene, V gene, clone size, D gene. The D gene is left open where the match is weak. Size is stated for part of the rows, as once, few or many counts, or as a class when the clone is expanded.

cdr3_aa: CASSYPTGYSYNEQFF
cdr3_nt: TGTGCCAGCAGTTACCCTACAGGGTACTCCTACAATGAGCAGTTCTTC
j_call: TRBJ2-1
v_call: TRBV6-6
clone_size: few
d_call: NA

cdr3_aa: CASSLGVVYEQYF
cdr3_nt: TGTGCCAGCAGCTTAGGCGTAGTGTACGAGCAGTACTTC
j_call: TRBJ2-7
v_call: TRBV7-4
clone_size: NA
d_call: NA

cdr3_aa: CAASSGEELGNYGYTF
cdr3_nt: TGTGCCGCAAGCTCAGGGGAAGAATTGGGAAACTATGGCTACACCTTC
j_call: TRBJ1-2
v_call: TRBV10-3
clone_size: NA
d_call: NA

cdr3_aa: CASSGGPYEQYF
cdr3_nt: TGCGCCAGCAGCGGGGGGCCCTACGAGCAGTACTTC
j_call: TRBJ2-7
v_call: TRBV5-1
clone_size: few
d_call: NA

cdr3_aa: CASSLTPLRRGSYNEQFF
cdr3_nt: TGTGCCAGCAGCTTAACCCCTCTCCGGCGGGGGTCCTACAATGAGCAGTTCTTC
j_call: TRBJ2-1
v_call: TRBV7-3
clone_size: NA
d_call: TRBD2

cdr3_aa: CSARVAGEKDEQFF
cdr3_nt: TGCAGTGCTAGAGTGGCGGGGGAGAAGGATGAGCAGTTCTTC
j_call: TRBJ2-1
v_call: TRBV20-1
clone_size: NA
d_call: TRBD2

cdr3_aa: CAIRGQDGYTF
cdr3_nt: TGTGCCATCCGGGGGCAGGATGGCTACACCTTC
j_call: TRBJ1-2
v_call: TRBV7-2
clone_size: NA
d_call: NA

cdr3_aa: CASSPGRMDTEAFF
cdr3_nt: TGTGCCAGCAGCCCGGGGAGGATGGACACTGAAGCTTTCTTT
j_call: TRBJ1-1
v_call: TRBV6-6
clone_size: NA
d_call: NA

cdr3_aa: CASSLGYTYEQYF
cdr3_nt: TGTGCCAGCAGCTTAGGATACACTTACGAGCAGTACTTC
j_call: TRBJ2-7
v_call: TRBV7-2
clone_size: many
d_call: NA

cdr3_aa: CASSLAGPSDTQYF
cdr3_nt: TGTGCCAGCAGCTTAGCGGGCCCGTCGGATACGCAGTATTTT
j_call: TRBJ2-3
v_call: TRBV7-9
clone_size: NA
d_call: NA

cdr3_aa: CASSERGMNTEAFF
cdr3_nt: TGTGCCAGCAGCGAGAGGGGGATGAACACTGAAGCTTTCTTT
j_call: TRBJ1-1
v_call: TRBV7-2
clone_size: many
d_call: NA

cdr3_aa: CAIRGGPGTGYSYEQYF
cdr3_nt: TGTGCCATCAGGGGGGGACCAGGGACAGGGTACTCCTACGAGCAGTACTTC
j_call: TRBJ2-7
v_call: TRBV10-3
clone_size: few
d_call: TRBD1

cdr3_aa: CATSRDPLAGDTNTGELFF
cdr3_nt: TGTGCCACCAGCAGAGATCCACTAGCGGGGGATACGAACACCGGGGAGCTGTTTTTT
j_call: TRBJ2-2
v_call: TRBV15
clone_size: few
d_call: TRBD2

cdr3_aa: CASSSRTVNEKLFF
cdr3_nt: TGTGCCAGCAGCTCCCGGACAGTTAATGAAAAACTGTTTTTT
j_call: TRBJ1-4
v_call: TRBV7-9
clone_size: few
d_call: NA

cdr3_aa: CASSSPGQGKINEQFF
cdr3_nt: TGTGCCAGCAGTTCCCCTGGACAGGGGAAGATCAATGAGCAGTTCTTC
j_call: TRBJ2-1
v_call: TRBV6-2/TRBV6-3
clone_size: NA
d_call: TRBD1

cdr3_aa: CASRTTETQYF
cdr3_nt: TGTGCCAGCAGAACGACGGAGACCCAGTACTTC
j_call: TRBJ2-5
v_call: TRBV28
clone_size: few
d_call: NA

cdr3_aa: CASSLVGHEQYF
cdr3_nt: TGTGCCAGCAGCTTAGTGGGGCACGAGCAGTACTTC
j_call: TRBJ2-7
v_call: TRBV7-9
clone_size: many
d_call: NA

cdr3_aa: CASSSDGARGTDTQYF
cdr3_nt: TGTGCCAGCAGCTCAGACGGGGCCCGCGGGACAGATACGCAGTATTTT
j_call: TRBJ2-3
v_call: TRBV7-9
clone_size: few
d_call: NA

cdr3_aa: CASSRPASGSTDTQYF
cdr3_nt: TGTGCCAGCAGCCGGCCAGCTAGCGGAAGCACAGATACGCAGTATTTT
j_call: TRBJ2-3
v_call: TRBV6-2/TRBV6-3
clone_size: few
d_call: TRBD2

cdr3_aa: CASSSSTGENTEAFF
cdr3_nt: TGTGCCAGCAGCTCTTCGACAGGGGAGAACACTGAAGCTTTCTTT
j_call: TRBJ1-1
v_call: TRBV7-3
clone_size: NA
d_call: TRBD1

cdr3_aa: CASSQVVDYGYTF
cdr3_nt: TGTGCCAGCAGTCAGGTAGTGGACTATGGCTACACCTTC
j_call: TRBJ1-2
v_call: TRBV5-6
clone_size: few
d_call: NA

cdr3_aa: CASSSGAESFF
cdr3_nt: TGTGCCAGCAGTTCAGGGGCAGAATCTTTCTTT
j_call: TRBJ1-1
v_call: TRBV7-3
clone_size: NA
d_call: NA

cdr3_aa: CASSIDRARGTDTEAFF
cdr3_nt: TGTGCCAGTAGTATAGACAGGGCGAGAGGAACGGACACTGAAGCTTTCTTT
j_call: TRBJ1-1
v_call: TRBV19
clone_size: NA
d_call: NA

cdr3_aa: CASSFPSGESSYNEQFF
cdr3_nt: TGTGCCAGCAGTTTTCCAAGCGGGGAAAGCTCCTACAATGAGCAGTTCTTC
j_call: TRBJ2-1
v_call: TRBV6-2/TRBV6-3
clone_size: NA
d_call: TRBD2

cdr3_aa: CATADRDYEQYF
cdr3_nt: TGTGCCACAGCAGACAGGGACTACGAGCAGTACTTC
j_call: TRBJ2-7
v_call: TRBV10-3
clone_size: NA
d_call: TRBD1

cdr3_aa: CASSPPRGKLFF
cdr3_nt: TGTGCCAGCAGTCCGCCAAGGGGAAAACTGTTTTTT
j_call: TRBJ1-4
v_call: TRBV28
clone_size: many
d_call: NA

cdr3_aa: CASSLGDRGSYGYTF
cdr3_nt: TGTGCCAGCAGTTTAGGGGACAGGGGTAGCTATGGCTACACCTTC
j_call: TRBJ1-2
v_call: TRBV12-3/TRBV12-4
clone_size: few
d_call: TRBD1

cdr3_aa: CASSTPTGGSLNQPQHF
cdr3_nt: TGTGCCAGCAGTACACCGACAGGGGGGTCGCTCAATCAGCCCCAGCATTTT
j_call: TRBJ1-5
v_call: TRBV6-2/TRBV6-3
clone_size: many
d_call: TRBD1

cdr3_aa: CSARDRLHTGELFF
cdr3_nt: TGCAGTGCTAGGGACAGGCTGCACACCGGGGAGCTGTTTTTT
j_call: TRBJ2-2
v_call: TRBV20-1
clone_size: few
d_call: TRBD1

cdr3_aa: CSVGGARGKNEQYF
cdr3_nt: TGCAGCGTTGGGGGGGCGAGGGGGAAGAACGAGCAGTACTTC
j_call: TRBJ2-7
v_call: TRBV29-1
clone_size: NA
d_call: NA

cdr3_aa: CASSLSRTEAFF
cdr3_nt: TGTGCCAGCAGTTTGAGTAGGACTGAAGCTTTCTTT
j_call: TRBJ1-1
v_call: TRBV12-3/TRBV12-4
clone_size: few
d_call: NA

cdr3_aa: CSADRVSGRGAEKLFF
cdr3_nt: TGCAGTGCTGATAGGGTTTCGGGCAGGGGGGCCGAAAAACTGTTTTTT
j_call: TRBJ1-4
v_call: TRBV20-1
clone_size: NA
d_call: TRBD1

cdr3_aa: CASSPTSGGAHEQYF
cdr3_nt: TGTGCCAGCAGCCCGACTAGCGGGGGGGCCCACGAGCAGTACTTC
j_call: TRBJ2-7
v_call: TRBV4-2
clone_size: NA
d_call: TRBD2

cdr3_aa: CASSELTADSGNTIYF
cdr3_nt: TGTGCCAGCAGTGAATTGACAGCCGACTCTGGAAACACCATATATTTT
j_call: TRBJ1-3
v_call: TRBV2
clone_size: few
d_call: NA

cdr3_aa: CASSQEDGIHEKLFF
cdr3_nt: TGCGCCAGCAGCCAAGAGGACGGAATTCACGAAAAACTGTTTTTT
j_call: TRBJ1-4
v_call: TRBV4-3
clone_size: NA
d_call: NA

cdr3_aa: CASSQGQPTNEKLFF
cdr3_nt: TGCGCCAGCAGCCAAGGACAGCCAACTAATGAAAAACTGTTTTTT
j_call: TRBJ1-4
v_call: TRBV4-1
clone_size: NA
d_call: NA

cdr3_aa: CASIPGLGYEQYF
cdr3_nt: TGTGCCAGCATTCCGGGCCTGGGGTACGAGCAGTACTTC
j_call: TRBJ2-7
v_call: TRBV28
clone_size: few
d_call: NA

cdr3_aa: CASSPYGSTGELFF
cdr3_nt: TGTGCCAGCAGCCCCTACGGGTCGACCGGGGAGCTGTTTTTT
j_call: TRBJ2-2
v_call: TRBV7-3
clone_size: NA
d_call: NA

cdr3_aa: CASSSPRGQGAFF
cdr3_nt: TGTGCCAGCAGCAGCCCCCGGGGGCAGGGAGCTTTCTTT
j_call: TRBJ1-1
v_call: TRBV9
clone_size: NA
d_call: NA

cdr3_aa: CASSQESGAYNEQFF
cdr3_nt: TGCGCCAGCAGCCAAGAATCGGGAGCCTACAATGAGCAGTTCTTC
j_call: TRBJ2-1
v_call: TRBV4-3
clone_size: few
d_call: NA